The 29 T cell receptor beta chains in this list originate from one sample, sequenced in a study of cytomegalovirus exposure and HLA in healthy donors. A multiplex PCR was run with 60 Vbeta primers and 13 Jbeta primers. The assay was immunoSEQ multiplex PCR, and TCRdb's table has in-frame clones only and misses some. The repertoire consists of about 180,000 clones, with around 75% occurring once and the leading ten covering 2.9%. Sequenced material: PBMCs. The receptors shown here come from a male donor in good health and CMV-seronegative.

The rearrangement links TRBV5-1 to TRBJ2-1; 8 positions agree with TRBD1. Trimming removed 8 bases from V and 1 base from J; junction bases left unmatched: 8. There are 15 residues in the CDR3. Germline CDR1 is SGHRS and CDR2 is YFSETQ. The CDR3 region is CASSGQGQSYNEQFF. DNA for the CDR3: TGCGCCAGTAGTGGACAGGGTCAATCCTACAATGAGCAGTTCTTC.

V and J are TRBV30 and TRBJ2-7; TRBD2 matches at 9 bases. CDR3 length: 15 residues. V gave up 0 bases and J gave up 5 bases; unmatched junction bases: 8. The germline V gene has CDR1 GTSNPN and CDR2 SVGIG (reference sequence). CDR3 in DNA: TGTGCCTGGAGTGTAGGTAGCGGGAGTAGGGACGAGCAGTACTTC. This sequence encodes CAWSVGSGSRDEQYF.

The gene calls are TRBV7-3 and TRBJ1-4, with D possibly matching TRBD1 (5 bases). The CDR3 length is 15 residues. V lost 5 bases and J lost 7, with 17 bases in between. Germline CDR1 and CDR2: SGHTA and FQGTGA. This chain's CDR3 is CASSPGGTSGEKLFF. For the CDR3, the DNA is TGTGCCAGCAGCCCCGGGGGGACGTCCGGTGAAAAACTGTTTTTT.

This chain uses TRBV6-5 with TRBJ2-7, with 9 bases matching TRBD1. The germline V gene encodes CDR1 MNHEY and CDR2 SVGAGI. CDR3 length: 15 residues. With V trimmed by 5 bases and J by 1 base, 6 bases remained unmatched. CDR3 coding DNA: TGTGCCAGCAGTAAATGGACAGGGGCTTCCTACGAGCAGTACTTC. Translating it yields CASSKWTGASYEQYF.

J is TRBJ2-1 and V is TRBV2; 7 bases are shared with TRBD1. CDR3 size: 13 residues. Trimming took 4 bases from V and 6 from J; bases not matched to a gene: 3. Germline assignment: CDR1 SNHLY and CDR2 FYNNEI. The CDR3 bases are TGTGCCAGCAGTGGACAGGGAATCAATGAGCAGTTCTTC. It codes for CASSGQGINEQFF.

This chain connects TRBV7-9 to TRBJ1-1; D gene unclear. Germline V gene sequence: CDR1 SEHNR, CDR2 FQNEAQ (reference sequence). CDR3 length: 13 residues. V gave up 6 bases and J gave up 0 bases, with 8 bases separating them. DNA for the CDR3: TGTGCCAGCAGAGAGGCACTGAACACTGAAGCTTTCTTT. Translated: CASREALNTEAFF.

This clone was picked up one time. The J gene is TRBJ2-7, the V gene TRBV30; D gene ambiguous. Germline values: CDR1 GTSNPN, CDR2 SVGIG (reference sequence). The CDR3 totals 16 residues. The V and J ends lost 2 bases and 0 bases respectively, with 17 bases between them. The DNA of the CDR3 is TGTGCCTGGAGTCCCTTTATAGACCCGGGCTCCTACGAGCAGTACTTC. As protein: CAWSPFIDPGSYEQYF.

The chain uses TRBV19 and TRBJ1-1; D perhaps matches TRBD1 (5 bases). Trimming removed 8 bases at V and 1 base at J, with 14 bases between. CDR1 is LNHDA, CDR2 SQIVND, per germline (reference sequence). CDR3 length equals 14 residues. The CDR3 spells CASERGGTNTEAFF. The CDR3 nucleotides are TGTGCCAGTGAAAGGGGAGGGACGAACACTGAAGCTTTCTTT.

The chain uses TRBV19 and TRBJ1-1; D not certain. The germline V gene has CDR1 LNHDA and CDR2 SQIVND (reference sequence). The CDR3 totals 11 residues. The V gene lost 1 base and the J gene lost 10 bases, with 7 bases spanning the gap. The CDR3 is CASSIGGIAFF. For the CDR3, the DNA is TGTGCCAGTAGTATAGGAGGGATAGCTTTCTTT.

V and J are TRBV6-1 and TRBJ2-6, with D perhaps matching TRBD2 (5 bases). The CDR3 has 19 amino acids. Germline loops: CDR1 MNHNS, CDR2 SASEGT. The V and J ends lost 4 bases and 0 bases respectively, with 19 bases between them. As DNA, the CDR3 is TGTGCCAGCAGTGGAGACCGGACGGGAACCCTCTCTGGGGCCAACGTCCTGACTTTC. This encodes CASSGDRTGTLSGANVLTF.

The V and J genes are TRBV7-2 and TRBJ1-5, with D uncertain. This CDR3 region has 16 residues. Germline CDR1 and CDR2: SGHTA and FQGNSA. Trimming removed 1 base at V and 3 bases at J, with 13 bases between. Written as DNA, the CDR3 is TGTGCCAGCAGCTTAGGGAACGCGGGTCTCAATCAGCCCCAGCATTTT. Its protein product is CASSLGNAGLNQPQHF.

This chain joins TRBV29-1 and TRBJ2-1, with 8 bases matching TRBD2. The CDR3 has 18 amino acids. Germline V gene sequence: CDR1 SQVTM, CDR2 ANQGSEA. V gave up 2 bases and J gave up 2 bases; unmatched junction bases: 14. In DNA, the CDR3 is TGCAGCGTTGAAAGTGTACTAGCGGAACCGTTGACCTACAATGAGCAGTTCTTC. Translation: CSVESVLAEPLTYNEQFF.

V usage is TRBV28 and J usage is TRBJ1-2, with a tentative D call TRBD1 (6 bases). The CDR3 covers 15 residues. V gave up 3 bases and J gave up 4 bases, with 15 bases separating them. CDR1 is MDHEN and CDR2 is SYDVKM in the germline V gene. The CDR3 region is CASSFGQGLGYGYTF. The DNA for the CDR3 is TGTGCCAGCAGTTTCGGGCAGGGGTTGGGCTATGGCTACACCTTC.

CDR3 DNA: TGTGCCTGGAGGGAAGAAGAGGGCGGGAGGTCCTACGAGCAGTACTTC. It translates to CAWREEEGGRSYEQYF. The chain uses TRBV30 and TRBJ2-7; 8 positions agree with TRBD2. Germline assignment: CDR1 GTSNPN and CDR2 SVGIG (reference sequence). This CDR3 comprises 16 residues. With V trimmed by 3 bases and J by 1 base, 11 bases remained unmatched. Complete variable domain (other parts from reference TRBV30 and TRBJ2-7): SQTIHQWPATLVQPVGSPLSLECTVEGTSNPNLYWYRQAAGRGLQLLFYSVGIGQISSEVPQNLSASRPQDRQFILSSKKLLLSDSGFYLCAWREEEGGRSYEQYFGPGTRLTVT.

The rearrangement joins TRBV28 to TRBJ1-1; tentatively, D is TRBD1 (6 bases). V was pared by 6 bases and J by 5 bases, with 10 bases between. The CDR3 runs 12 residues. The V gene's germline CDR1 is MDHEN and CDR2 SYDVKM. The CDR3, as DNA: TGTGCCAGCAGGACAGGAGAGACTGAAGCTTTCTTT. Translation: CASRTGETEAFF.

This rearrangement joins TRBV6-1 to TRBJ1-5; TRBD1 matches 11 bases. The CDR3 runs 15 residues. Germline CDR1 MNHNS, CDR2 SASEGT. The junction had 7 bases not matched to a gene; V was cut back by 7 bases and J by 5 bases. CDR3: CASIPPGQGDQPQHF. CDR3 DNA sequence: TGTGCCAGCATCCCACCGGGACAGGGGGATCAGCCCCAGCATTTT.

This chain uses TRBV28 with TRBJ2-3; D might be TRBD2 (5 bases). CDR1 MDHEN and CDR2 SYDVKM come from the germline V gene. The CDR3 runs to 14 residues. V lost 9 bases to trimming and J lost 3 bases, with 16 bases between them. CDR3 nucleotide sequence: TGTGCCAGTCGGGAAGGGAGTCGGACAGATACGCAGTATTTT. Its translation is CASREGSRTDTQYF.

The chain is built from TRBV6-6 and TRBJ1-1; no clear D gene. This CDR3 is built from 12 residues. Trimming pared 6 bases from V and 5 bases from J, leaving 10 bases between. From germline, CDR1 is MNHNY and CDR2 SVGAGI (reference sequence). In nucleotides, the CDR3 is TGTGCCAGCAGCAACGGGGAGACTGAAGCTTTCTTT. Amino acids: CASSNGETEAFF.

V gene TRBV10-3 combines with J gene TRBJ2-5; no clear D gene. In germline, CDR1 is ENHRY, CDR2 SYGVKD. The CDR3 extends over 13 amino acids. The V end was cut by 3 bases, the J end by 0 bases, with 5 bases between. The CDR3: CAISDLYQETQYF. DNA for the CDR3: TGTGCCATCAGTGACCTGTACCAAGAGACCCAGTACTTC.

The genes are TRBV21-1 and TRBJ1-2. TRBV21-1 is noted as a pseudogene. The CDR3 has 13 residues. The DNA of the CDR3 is TGTGCCAGCAGCAAAACAGGGAGGGATGGCTACACCTTC. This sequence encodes CASSKTGRDGYTF.

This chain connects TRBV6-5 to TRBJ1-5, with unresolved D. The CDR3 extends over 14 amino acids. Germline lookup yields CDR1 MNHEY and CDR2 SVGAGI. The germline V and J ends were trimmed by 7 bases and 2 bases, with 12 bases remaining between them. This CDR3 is CASIYYGGNQPQHF. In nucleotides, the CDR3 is TGTGCCAGCATCTACTACGGAGGCAATCAGCCCCAGCATTTT.

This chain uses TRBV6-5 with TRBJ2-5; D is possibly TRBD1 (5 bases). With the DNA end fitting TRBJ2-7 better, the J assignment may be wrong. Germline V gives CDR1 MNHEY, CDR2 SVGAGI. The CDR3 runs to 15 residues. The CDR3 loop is CASSYSSGMPYEQYF. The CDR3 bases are TGTGCCAGCAGTTACTCGTCAGGGATGCCCTACGAGCAGTACTTC.

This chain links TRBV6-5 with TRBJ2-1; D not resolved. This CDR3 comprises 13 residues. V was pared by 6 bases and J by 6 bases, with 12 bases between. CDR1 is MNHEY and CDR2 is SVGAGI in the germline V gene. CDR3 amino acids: CASRTYRINEQFF. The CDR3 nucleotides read TGTGCCAGCAGGACCTACAGAATCAATGAGCAGTTCTTC.

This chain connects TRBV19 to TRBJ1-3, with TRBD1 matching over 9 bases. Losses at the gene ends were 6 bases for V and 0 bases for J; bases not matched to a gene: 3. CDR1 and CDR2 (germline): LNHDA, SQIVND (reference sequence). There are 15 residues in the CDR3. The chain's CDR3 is CASRDRGPSGNTIYF. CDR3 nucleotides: TGTGCCAGTAGGGACAGGGGTCCCTCTGGAAACACCATATATTTT.

This CDR3 reads CASSLRAIFQLNTEAFF. DNA of the CDR3: TGTGCCAGCAGCTTGCGAGCCATCTTTCAATTGAACACTGAAGCTTTCTTT. V usage is TRBV5-4 and J usage is TRBJ1-1; the D is unclear. Germline V gene sequence: CDR1 SGHNT, CDR2 YYREEE (reference sequence). Trimming cost V 1 base and J 0 bases, with 16 bases left between them. The CDR3 is made up of 17 amino acids.

CDR3 loop: CATFAADTQYF. CDR3 nucleotide sequence: TGTGCCACGTTCGCGGCAGATACGCAGTATTTT. This sequence joins TRBV10-3 and TRBJ2-3; D not resolved. The CDR3 is made up of 11 amino acids. Germline V CDR1 and CDR2: ENHRY, SYGVKD. Trimming removed 10 bases from V and 4 bases from J, with 9 bases in between.

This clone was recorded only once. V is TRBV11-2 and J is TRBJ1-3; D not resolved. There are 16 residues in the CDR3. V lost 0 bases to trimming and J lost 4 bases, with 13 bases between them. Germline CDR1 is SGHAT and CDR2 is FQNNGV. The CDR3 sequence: CASSLELPQAGNTIYF. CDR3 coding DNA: TGTGCCAGCAGCTTAGAACTCCCCCAGGCAGGAAACACCATATATTTT.

CDR3 nucleotides: TGTGCTAGTGGTACAGGGTTCACCGGGGAGCTGTTTTTT. This gives the protein CASGTGFTGELFF. The chain recombines TRBV12-5 with TRBJ2-2; a possible D gene is TRBD1 (6 bases). The CDR3 spans 13 residues. V was shortened by 5 bases and J by 4 bases, with 8 bases between the two germline ends. Germline CDR1 and CDR2: LGHNT and FRNRAP.

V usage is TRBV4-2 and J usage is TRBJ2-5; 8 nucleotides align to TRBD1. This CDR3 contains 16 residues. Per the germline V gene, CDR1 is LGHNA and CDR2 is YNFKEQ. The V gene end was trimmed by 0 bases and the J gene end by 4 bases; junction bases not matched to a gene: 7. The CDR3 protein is CASSQDQGRGRETQYF. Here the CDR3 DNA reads TGTGCCAGCAGCCAAGATCAAGGCAGGGGGCGAGAGACCCAGTACTTC.